This T cell receptor beta chain was sequenced in a study of blood T cells in healthy people across ages. Primed by a sample-barcoded 5' primer and a J-beta primer mix, a second PCR proceeded for about 7 to 11 cycles. TCRdb re-analysed the 5' RACE reads in MiXCR, keeping a single row per CDR3 protein. This sample has approximately 1.5 million distinct CDR3 sequences, with about 32% found just once. This CDR3 comprises 15 residues. Germline CDR1 is MNHEY and CDR2 is SMNVEV (reference sequence). The V gene lost 0 bases and the J gene lost 3 bases, with 10 bases spanning the gap. Findings and limits, study-wide: Older individuals had lower TCR beta diversity per million T cells (the decline was roughly linear). Compared with aged donors, long-lived donors showed fewer expanded clones, suggesting selection.

Of note for this clonotype: Its cognate antigen is unknown.

Sequenced sample: blood. The J gene is TRBJ2-3, the V gene TRBV27; D is unclear. The receptor was derived from a woman in her thirties in good health. DNA for the CDR3: TGTGCCAGCAGTTTATCAGGCAGGATGACAGATACGCAGTATTTT. It encodes CASSLSGRMTDTQYF.